The source of this TCR beta chain is a study of blood T cell repertoires in COVID-19. V was clipped by 1 base and J by 0 bases; unmatched bases: 3. CDR1 and CDR2 from the germline V gene are SGHTA and FQGNSA. This CDR3 contains 16 residues. Per the authors' pipeline: Estimates of nucleated cell counts were drawn from the amplification of reference gene primers. Assay used: immunoSEQ multiplex PCR; TCRdb lists only in-frame clones, some missing. V and J calls plus clone size are reproduced from that table; the DNA served to infer D and trimming. The repertoire holds roughly 67,000 clones, with approximately 87% as singletons.

The sample was peripheral blood. The sequence was obtained from a woman aged 60-70 years with acute or convalescent COVID-19. The chain recombines TRBV7-2 with TRBJ2-5; TRBD2 matches 9 bases. CDR3 DNA: TGTGCCAGCAGCTTAGGGCTAGCGGGATACCAAGAGACCCAGTACTTC. This sequence encodes CASSLGLAGYQETQYF.